These T cell receptor beta chains were read from a single sample in a study of T cell repertoires in cytomegalovirus infection. One entry per CDR3 protein results from TCRdb running MiXCR on the reads. The sample carries under 600,000 distinct CDR3 sequences, more than 15% recorded once. The source material was CD8+ T cells from PBMCs. Receptor source: a human donor in good health (CMV status not recorded). Some clones in this sample may be carry-over from other donors' samples. Both conserved end residues are part of each CDR3. A D gene is named only where the DNA matches it firmly. Rows may omit the clone size; those that give it use once, few, many or a size class.

- TRBJ1-6 - 15 TRBV5-6 CASNLDGRAYSPLHF TGTGCCAGCAACCTGGACGGCCGAGCTTATTCACCCCTCCACTTT
few TRBJ2-3 TRBD2 14 TRBV27 CASCRTSGRDTQYF TGTGCCAGCTGCCGGACTAGCGGGAGAGATACGCAGTATTTT
many TRBJ1-1 TRBD1 14 TRBV6-5 CASSYDTGGFRAFF TGTGCCAGCAGTTACGACACAGGGGGATTTCGAGCTTTCTTT
many TRBJ2-1 - 12 TRBV27 CASSLGGNEQFF TGTGCCAGCAGCTTAGGAGGAAATGAGCAGTTCTTC
- TRBJ1-5 - 14 TRBV15 CATSAQGSNQPQHF TGTGCCACCAGCGCTCAGGGTAGCAATCAGCCCCAGCATTTT
many TRBJ2-1 TRBD2 15 TRBV19 CASSIVSSGYNEQFF TGTGCCAGTAGTATAGTTTCTAGCGGCTACAATGAGCAGTTCTTC
- TRBJ2-7 - 14 TRBV27 CASSLRPILGEQYF TGTGCCAGCAGTTTAAGGCCCATCTTGGGCGAGCAGTACTTC
many TRBJ2-3 - 14 TRBV6-1 CASNPQTSTDTQYF TGTGCCAGCAATCCACAGACTAGCACAGATACGCAGTATTTT
- TRBJ1-2 - 14 TRBV5-4 CASSLAQGLTSYTF TGTGCCAGCAGCTTGGCACAGGGTCTGACTAGCTACACCTTC
few TRBJ2-1 - 15 TRBV6-5 CASSYSIYPKYEQFF TGTGCCAGCAGTTACTCGATATACCCCAAATATGAGCAGTTCTTC
many TRBJ2-7 - 14 TRBV12-3/TRBV12-4 CASSFADRTYEQYF TGTGCCAGCAGTTTCGCGGACAGAACCTACGAGCAGTACTTC
few TRBJ2-1 TRBD2 16 TRBV7-4 CASSLGLAGGSTEQFF TGTGCCAGCAGCTTGGGACTAGCGGGGGGTTCCACTGAGCAGTTCTTC
few TRBJ2-1 TRBD1 14 TRBV18 CASSPGQGVNEQFF TGTGCCAGCTCACCGGGACAGGGGGTAAATGAGCAGTTCTTC
- TRBJ2-7 - 14 TRBV2 CASSEETGPYEQYF TGTGCCAGCAGTGAAGAGACAGGCCCCTACGAGCAGTACTTC
few TRBJ1-2 TRBD1 14 TRBV25-1 CASSARTGAYGYTF TGTGCCAGCAGTGCCCGGACAGGGGCCTATGGCTACACCTTC
- TRBJ1-3 - 13 TRBV28 CATSRRGEYTIYF TGTGCCACCTCTAGGAGAGGGGAGTACACCATATATTTT
- TRBJ2-1 - 15 TRBV28 CASSNRPPSYNEQFF TGTGCCAGCAGTAATAGACCCCCCTCCTACAATGAGCAGTTCTTC
many TRBJ2-2 TRBD1 14 TRBV11-3 CASRDRAATGELFF TGTGCCAGCAGAGACAGGGCGGCCACCGGGGAGCTGTTTTTT
many TRBJ2-7 - 14 TRBV12-3/TRBV12-4 CASSSVGASYEQYF TGTGCCAGCAGCAGCGTGGGGGCTTCCTACGAGCAGTACTTC
many TRBJ2-2 - 11 TRBV2 CASRAPRELFF TGTGCCAGCAGAGCTCCCAGGGAGCTGTTTTTT
- TRBJ2-3 TRBD1 16 TRBV2 CASRARTGGPKDTQYF TGTGCCAGCAGGGCCCGGACAGGGGGTCCCAAAGATACGCAGTATTTT
many TRBJ2-1 - 14 TRBV7-6 CASSSGTPPNEQFF TGTGCCAGCAGTTCCGGGACTCCCCCCAATGAGCAGTTCTTC
many TRBJ1-2 - 16 TRBV12-3/TRBV12-4 CASSHLLRGREYGYTF TGTGCCAGCAGTCACCTCCTTCGGGGCAGGGAGTATGGCTACACCTTC
many TRBJ2-5 - 10 TRBV10-2 CASGQETQYF TGTGCCAGCGGCCAGGAGACCCAGTACTTC
many TRBJ2-1 - 13 TRBV12-3/TRBV12-4 CASSALPYNEQFF TGTGCCAGCAGTGCGCTCCCGTACAATGAGCAGTTCTTC
many TRBJ2-3 TRBD2 15 TRBV12-5 CASGHGTSATDTQYF TGTGCTAGTGGCCACGGGACTAGCGCGACAGATACGCAGTATTTT
- TRBJ2-7 - 14 TRBV28 CASSGNRRVGEQYF TGTGCCAGCAGTGGCAACAGGAGGGTAGGCGAGCAGTACTTC
once TRBJ2-1 TRBD2 16 TRBV7-8 CASRPQSGRAHNDQFF TGTGCAAGCAGACCTCAAAGCGGGAGGGCCCACAATGATCAGTTCTTC
few TRBJ1-1 TRBD1 12 TRBV12-3/TRBV12-4 CAVRGLNTEAFF TGTGCCGTCAGGGGGCTGAACACTGAAGCTTTCTTT
- TRBJ2-7 TRBD1 15 TRBV20-1 CSASTSGTADYEQYF TGCAGTGCTAGCACTTCTGGGACAGCAGACTACGAGCAGTACTTC